The next 3 T cell receptor beta chains were all read from a single sample in a study of metastatic and nonmetastatic thyroid tumors. Patients had received no treatment of any kind before thyroid surgery. TCRdb re-called the PCR reads via MiXCR. The sample contains about 92,000 clones, 14% to 15% of which appear only once. The source material was blood. Source of these receptors: a female donor with papillary thyroid cancer or a benign thyroid nodule (not recorded which). Some clones in this sample may be carry-over from other donors' samples.

This clone was detected ten times or more. The CDR3 sequence: CASKATGALRAHEFF. CDR3 in DNA: TGTGCCAGTAAGGCGACAGGGGCTTTAAGGGCCCATGAGTTCTTC. V usage is TRBV19 and J usage is TRBJ2-1; 8 bases line up with TRBD1. This CDR3 region has 15 residues. After removal of 7 bases from V and 14 bases from J, the junction contained 19 bases not matched to a gene. The germline V gene has CDR1 LNHDA and CDR2 SQIVND (reference sequence).

The chain links TRBV20-1 to TRBJ1-6, with D perhaps matching TRBD1 (5 bases). V lost 5 bases, J lost 8 bases, and 16 bases lay in between. CDR3 length equals 14 residues. In germline, CDR1 is DFQATT, CDR2 SNEGSKA (reference sequence). The CDR3 nucleotides read TGCAGTGCTGGGTACAGGCTGGTGGATTCACCCCTCCACTTT. Translation: CSAGYRLVDSPLHF.

This clone has at least ten counts. The chain's CDR3 is CASRDRDHTEAFF. CDR3 DNA: TGTGCCAGCAGAGACAGGGATCACACTGAAGCTTTCTTT. The V and J genes are TRBV6-4 and TRBJ1-1; the match to TRBD1 covers 7 bases. The germline V gene has CDR1 MRHNA and CDR2 SNTAGT. V was clipped by 6 bases and J by 3 bases; unmatched bases: 4. The CDR3 is made up of 13 amino acids.